This TCR beta chain was sequenced during a study of T cells in Graves' hyperthyroidism and ophthalmopathy. The source material, RNA transcripts, was used to amplify TCR beta CDR3 regions. Initially, a first-round RT-PCR of the TCR CDR3 employed the HTBI primer set. From the multiplex PCR reads, TCRdb called clonotypes with MiXCR, one entry per CDR3 protein. The table includes about 380,000 distinct CDR3 sequences, around 18% detected once. The CDR3 covers 23 residues. Germline CDR1 reads MNHEY; CDR2 reads SVGAGI. V was pared by 2 bases and J by 6 bases, with 38 bases between. Enrolled ophthalmopathy patients presented with a Clinical Activity Score of at least 3, a NOSPECS grade of at least 4, and disease duration under 3 months. Clinicians diagnosed patients from clinical symptoms, serum thyroxine and TRAb, thyroid ultrasound and orbital computed tomography. This clonotype showed up many times. Its antigen remains unknown.

Whole-study findings and limits: Appearing also in blood were most of the thyroid clonotypes expanded above 0.001. Stable hyperthyroidism was separated from ophthalmopathy by a model based on 13 V-J features.

The rearrangement uses TRBV6-5 and TRBJ1-5; D is perhaps TRBD1 (5 bases). Sequencing was carried out using blood. The origin of this receptor is a young man with Graves' ophthalmopathy. CDR3 in DNA: TGTGCCAGCAGTTACCGGGGGATTATCAGTACAGAACAGTTGCCGGGGGTGTTTCAGCCCCAGCATTTT. Translated, it gives CASSYRGIISTEQLPGVFQPQHF.